These 21 T cell receptor beta chains originate from one sample sequenced in a study of Ad26.COV2.S vaccination and SARS-CoV-2 variants. Treatment given: approximately 18 received Ad26.COV2.S at low or high dose, single or two shots; about 5 received placebo; per-sample allocation not given. Samples analyzed were those drawn on day 63 after the first vaccine or placebo injection. Sequencing was performed with immunoSEQ multiplex PCR; in TCRdb, only in-frame clones are kept and a portion is missing. The data contain fewer than 400,000 clones, roughly 88% of them seen just once; the ten biggest clones take up over 5%. Sequenced here: peripheral blood, sampled in a trial of Ad26.COV2.S vaccine versus placebo. The receptors originated from a person aged 18-65 years who received the Ad26.COV2.S COVID-19 vaccine or a placebo.

The chain joins TRBV12-5 to TRBJ2-5; 10 bases are a match to TRBD2. Germline CDR1 and CDR2: LGHNT and FRNRAP. The CDR3 extends over 17 amino acids. With 5 bases clipped from V and 4 bases from J, the junction kept 13 bases outside the gene matches. CDR3 amino acids: CASGHLGGLAVTETQYF. CDR3 coding DNA: TGTGCTAGTGGTCACCTTGGAGGACTAGCGGTCACAGAGACCCAGTACTTC.

The genes are TRBV11-2 and TRBJ2-2; no clear D. This CDR3 is 13 amino acids long. Deletions cut 4 bases from V and 6 bases from J, with 9 bases between. CDR1 is SGHAT and CDR2 is FQNNGV in the germline V gene. The CDR3 protein is CASSSTTAGELFF. The CDR3 DNA reads TGTGCCAGCAGCTCAACTACCGCCGGGGAGCTGTTTTTT.

This clone showed up just a few times. The rearrangement links TRBV5-1 to TRBJ2-7; 9 bases map to TRBD2. This CDR3 is built from 15 residues. Germline V gene lookup returns CDR1 SGHRS and CDR2 YFSETQ. V was clipped by 0 bases and J by 6 bases; unmatched bases: 7. In DNA, the CDR3 is TGCGCCAGCAGCTTGGCTAGCGGGGTCCCCTTCGAGCAGTACTTC. This codes for CASSLASGVPFEQYF.

This sequence joins TRBV24-1 and TRBJ2-2; 7 bases are a match to TRBD1. The germline CDR1 and CDR2 sequences are KGHDR and SFDVKD. This CDR3 is built from 16 residues. Germline trimming cut 4 bases from V and 3 bases from J; bases unmatched to any gene: 7. The CDR3 bases are TGTGCCACCAGTGACCCTCACGGGACAGACACCGGGGAGCTGTTTTTT. Amino acid sequence: CATSDPHGTDTGELFF.

The chain carries TRBV12-3 or TRBV12-4 and TRBJ1-5; the D is unclear. This CDR3 comprises 13 residues. Trimming took off 1 base at V and 5 bases at J, with 6 bases between the two ends. This CDR3 reads CASSLGWHQPQHF. The CDR3 DNA follows: TGTGCCAGCAGTTTAGGGTGGCATCAGCCCCAGCATTTT.

This chain joins TRBV2 and TRBJ2-1; TRBD1 agrees at 10 bases. The germline V gene has CDR1 SNHLY and CDR2 FYNNEI. This CDR3 comprises 15 residues. V trimming: 3 bases; J trimming: 3 bases; junction bases outside the gene matches: 2. The CDR3: CASSEWDRGYNEQFF. The CDR3 DNA is TGTGCCAGCAGTGAGTGGGACAGGGGCTACAATGAGCAGTTCTTC. Combining the CDR3 with reference TRBV2 and TRBJ2-1 gives the whole variable domain EPEVTQTPSHQVTQMGQEVILRCVPISNHLYFYWYRQILGQKVEFLVSFYNNEISEKSEIFDDQFSVERPDGSNFTLKIRSTKLEDSAMYFCASSEWDRGYNEQFFGPGTRLTVL.

The CDR3: CASSQVGLGEEAFF. CDR3 DNA sequence: TGCGCCAGCAGCCAAGTGGGCCTTGGGGAAGAAGCTTTCTTT. The chain employs TRBV4-1 and TRBJ1-1; D is ambiguous. This CDR3 has 14 residues. Germline V gene sequence: CDR1 MGHRA, CDR2 YSYEKL. V dropped 1 base and J dropped 8 bases, with 14 bases sitting between them.

The chain has TRBV25-1 and TRBJ1-4; possibly TRBD1 for D (6 bases). Germline V CDR1 and CDR2: MGHDK, SYGVNS. The length of the CDR3 is 16 residues. With 1 base removed from V and 4 bases from J, the gap between germline ends came to 13 bases. CDR3 DNA: TGTGCCAGCAGTGAATCCGGCACAGGGTTTAATGAAAAACTGTTTTTT. It encodes CASSESGTGFNEKLFF. The whole variable domain, filled in from reference TRBV25-1 and TRBJ1-4, reads EADIYQTPRYLVIGTGKKITLECSQTMGHDKMYWYQQDPGMELHLIHYSYGVNSTEKGDLSSESTVSRIRTEHFPLTLESARPSHTSQYLCASSESGTGFNEKLFFGSGTQLSVL.

The J gene is TRBJ1-2, the V gene TRBV6-5; D call uncertain. CDR3 length: 14 residues. The germline gives CDR1 MNHEY, CDR2 SVGAGI. V was clipped by 0 bases and J by 6 bases, with 11 bases between them. CDR3 in DNA: TGTGCCAGCAGTTACTCTCCAGACCTCAATGGCTACACCTTC. Residues: CASSYSPDLNGYTF.

V usage is TRBV29-1 and J usage is TRBJ1-1, with no clear D. The CDR3 has 13 residues. Trimming stripped 2 bases from V and 0 bases from J, with 7 bases between. Germline assignment: CDR1 SQVTM and CDR2 ANQGSEA. The CDR3 coding sequence is TGCAGCGTTGAAAAGAAAATGAACACTGAAGCTTTCTTT. Protein sequence: CSVEKKMNTEAFF.

CDR3: CSVEASYTEAFF. The CDR3 DNA is TGCAGCGTTGAAGCCTCGTATACTGAAGCTTTCTTT. The V call is TRBV29-1, the J call TRBJ1-1; D call uncertain. The V and J ends lost 1 base and 5 bases respectively, with 8 bases between them. Germline lookup yields CDR1 SQVTM and CDR2 ANQGSEA. CDR3 size: 12 residues.

The rearrangement joins TRBV4-1 to TRBJ1-1; D may be TRBD1 (6 bases). The V end lost 3 bases, the J end lost 4 bases, and 9 bases lay between the germline ends. The CDR3 runs 13 residues. Germline V gene lookup returns CDR1 MGHRA and CDR2 YSYEKL. The CDR3, as DNA: TGCGCCAGCAGCCATCTCAGGGGCACTGAAGCTTTCTTT. This translates into CASSHLRGTEAFF.

J is TRBJ1-1 and V is TRBV7-2; TRBD1 matches at 7 bases. This CDR3 has 14 amino acids. J gave up 9 bases and V 5 bases, and 12 bases lay outside the gene matches. Germline V CDR1 and CDR2: SGHTA, FQGNSA. In nucleotides, the CDR3 is TGTGCCAGCAGCCCGGACGGCGGGACAGCGAAAGCTTTCTTT. Translating it yields CASSPDGGTAKAFF.

V is TRBV2 and J is TRBJ1-1; possible D gene TRBD1, 5 bases. V was shortened by 1 base and J by 4 bases, with 13 bases between the two germline ends. CDR1 and CDR2 from the germline V gene are SNHLY and FYNNEI. CDR3 size: 15 residues. CDR3 loop: CASSEDTLGGTEAFF. CDR3 DNA: TGTGCCAGCAGTGAAGACACCCTCGGGGGCACTGAAGCTTTCTTT. Filled out from reference TRBV2 and TRBJ1-1, the complete variable domain reads EPEVTQTPSHQVTQMGQEVILRCVPISNHLYFYWYRQILGQKVEFLVSFYNNEISEKSEIFDDQFSVERPDGSNFTLKIRSTKLEDSAMYFCASSEDTLGGTEAFFGQGTRLTVV.

CDR3: CASRYLQDRESTEAFF. CDR3 nucleotide sequence: TGTGCCAGTCGTTACTTGCAGGACAGGGAATCCACTGAAGCTTTCTTT. J is TRBJ1-1 and V is TRBV19; 8 bases are a match to TRBD1. J gave up 4 bases and V 8 bases, and 15 bases lay outside the gene matches. The CDR3 is 16 residues long. CDR1 is LNHDA and CDR2 is SQIVND in the germline V gene (reference sequence).

The rearrangement links TRBV27 to TRBJ2-1, with 9 nucleotides matching TRBD2. J gave up 6 bases and V 2 bases, and 5 bases lay outside the gene matches. Germline V gives CDR1 MNHEY, CDR2 SMNVEV (reference sequence). The CDR3 has 15 amino acids. DNA of the CDR3: TGTGCCAGCAGTTTAGGTATAGCGGGAGCCAATGAGCAGTTCTTC. Translated, it gives CASSLGIAGANEQFF.

This clone occurred a few times. V usage is TRBV13 and J usage is TRBJ2-3, with D tentatively TRBD1 (5 bases). This CDR3 is 15 amino acids long. The germline CDR1 and CDR2 sequences are PRHDT and FYEKMQ (reference sequence). Deletions cut 0 bases from V and 2 bases from J, with 9 bases between. The CDR3 spells CASSLGRQYTDTQYF. As DNA, the CDR3 is TGTGCCAGCAGCTTAGGGAGACAGTACACAGATACGCAGTATTTT.

The rearrangement joins TRBV15 to TRBJ1-1; D unresolved. Germline V gene data show CDR1 as LNHNV and CDR2 as YYDKDF (reference sequence). V was clipped by 5 bases and J by 3 bases, with 7 bases between them. CDR3 size: 12 residues. This CDR3 reads CATSAAYTEAFF. In DNA, the CDR3 is TGTGCCACCAGCGCAGCTTACACTGAAGCTTTCTTT.

J is TRBJ2-3 and V is TRBV11-2; 10 positions match TRBD2. The CDR3 runs 17 residues. CDR1 is SGHAT and CDR2 is FQNNGV in the germline V gene. Trimming removed 5 bases from V and 2 bases from J; junction bases left unmatched: 10. The CDR3, as DNA: TGTGCCAGCAGCCTCCGGACTAGCGGATCTACCACAGATACGCAGTATTTT. Encoded protein: CASSLRTSGSTTDTQYF.

The rearrangement uses TRBV7-6 and TRBJ1-1; D unresolved. The CDR3 totals 16 residues. Germline values: CDR1 SGHVS, CDR2 FNYEAQ. V lost 1 base and J 0 bases, leaving 12 bases between the germline ends. The CDR3 DNA reads TGTGCCAGCAGCTTAGTCCCCCCAAACATGAACACTGAAGCTTTCTTT. This encodes CASSLVPPNMNTEAFF.

The CDR3 region has the DNA TGTGCCAGCAGTGAGCAAAACCCGGGACTAGCGGAGCAGTTCTTC. Its protein is CASSEQNPGLAEQFF. The chain carries TRBV2 and TRBJ2-1; 10 bases match TRBD2. This CDR3 is built from 15 residues. Losses at the gene ends were 3 bases for V and 10 bases for J; bases not matched to a gene: 9. Looked up from germline, CDR1 is SNHLY and CDR2 is FYNNEI.